This T cell receptor beta chain emerged from a study of cytomegalovirus exposure and HLA in healthy donors. Study conclusions and caveats: A later analysis reported that several of the most significant clusters appeared to be linked to common viral pathogens, among them Epstein-Barr virus. Later work showed greater clonal expansion in HLA-associated TCR beta chains than in equally common others.

This CDR3 has 15 amino acids. Trimming removed 5 bases from V and 6 bases from J; junction bases left unmatched: 8. CDR1 and CDR2 from the germline V gene are SGHTA and FQGTGA. Concerning this clone itself: As yet, its antigen is unknown.

Use of 60 Vbeta and 13 Jbeta primers characterized the PCR. The assay was immunoSEQ multiplex PCR, and TCRdb's table has in-frame clones only and misses some. The profile shows around 160,000 clones, roughly 80% of them singletons. V is TRBV7-3 and J is TRBJ2-1, with 9 bases that match TRBD1. Sequences were obtained from PBMCs. This TCR came from a human donor in good health. The CDR3 bases are TGTGCCAGCAGCGCAACCAACAGGGGGCTCAATGAGCAGTTCTTC. Protein: CASSATNRGLNEQFF. The full variable domain, completed using reference TRBV7-3 and TRBJ2-1, is GAGVSQTPSNKVTEKGKYVELRCDPISGHTALYWYRQSLGQGPEFLIYFQGTGAADDSGLPNDRFFAVRPEGSVSTLKIQRTERGDSAVYLCASSATNRGLNEQFFGPGTRLTVL.